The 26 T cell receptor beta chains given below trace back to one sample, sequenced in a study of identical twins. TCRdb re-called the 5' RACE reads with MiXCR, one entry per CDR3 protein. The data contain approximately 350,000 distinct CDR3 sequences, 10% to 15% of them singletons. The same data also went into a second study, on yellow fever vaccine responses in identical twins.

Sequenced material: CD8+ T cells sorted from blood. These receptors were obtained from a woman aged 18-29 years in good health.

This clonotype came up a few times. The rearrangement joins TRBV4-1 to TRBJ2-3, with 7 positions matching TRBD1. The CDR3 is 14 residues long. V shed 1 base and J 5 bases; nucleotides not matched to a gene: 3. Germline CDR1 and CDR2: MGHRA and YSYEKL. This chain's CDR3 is CASSQGTGRDTQYF. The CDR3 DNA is TGCGCCAGCAGCCAAGGGACAGGCCGAGATACGCAGTATTTT.

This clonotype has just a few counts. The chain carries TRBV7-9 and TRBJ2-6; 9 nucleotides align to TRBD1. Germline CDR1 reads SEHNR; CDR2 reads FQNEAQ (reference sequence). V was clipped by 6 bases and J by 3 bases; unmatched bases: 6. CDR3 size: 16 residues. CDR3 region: CASSGQGISGANVLTF. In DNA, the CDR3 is TGTGCCAGCAGTGGACAGGGGATTAGTGGGGCCAACGTCCTGACTTTC. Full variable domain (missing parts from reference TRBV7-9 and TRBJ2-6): DTGVSQNPRHKITKRGQNVTFRCDPISEHNRLYWYRQTLGQGPEFLTYFQNEAQLEKSRLLSDRFSAERPKGSFSTLEIQRTEQGDSAMYLCASSGQGISGANVLTFGAGSRLTVL.

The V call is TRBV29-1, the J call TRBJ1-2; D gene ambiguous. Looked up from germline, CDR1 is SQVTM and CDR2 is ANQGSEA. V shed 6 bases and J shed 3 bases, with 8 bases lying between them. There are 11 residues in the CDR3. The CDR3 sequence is CSVESDYGYTF. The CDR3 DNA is TGCAGCGTCGAGAGTGACTATGGCTACACCTTC.

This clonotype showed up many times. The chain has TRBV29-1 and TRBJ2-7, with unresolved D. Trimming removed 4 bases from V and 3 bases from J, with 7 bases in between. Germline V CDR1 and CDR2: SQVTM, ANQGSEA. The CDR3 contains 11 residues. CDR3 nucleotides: TGCAGCGTTGCGAACAACTACGAGCAGTACTTC. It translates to CSVANNYEQYF.

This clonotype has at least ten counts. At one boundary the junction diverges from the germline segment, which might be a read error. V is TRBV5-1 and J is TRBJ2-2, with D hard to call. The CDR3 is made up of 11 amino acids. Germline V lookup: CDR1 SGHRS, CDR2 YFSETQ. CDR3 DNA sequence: TGTGCCAGCAGTTCCACCGGGGAGCTGTTTTTT. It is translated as CASSSTGELFF.

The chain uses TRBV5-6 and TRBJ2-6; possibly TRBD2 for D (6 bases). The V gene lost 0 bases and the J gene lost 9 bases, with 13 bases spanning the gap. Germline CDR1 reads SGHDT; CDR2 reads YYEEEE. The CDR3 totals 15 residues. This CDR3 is CASSLAVEGNNVLTF. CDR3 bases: TGTGCCAGCAGCTTGGCGGTGGAGGGAAACAACGTCCTGACTTTC.

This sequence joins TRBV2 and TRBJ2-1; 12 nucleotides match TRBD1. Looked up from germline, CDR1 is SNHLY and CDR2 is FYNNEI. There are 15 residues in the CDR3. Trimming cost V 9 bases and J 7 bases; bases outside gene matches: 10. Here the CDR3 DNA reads TGTGCCAGTACCGACGGGACAGGGGGCTTGAATGAGCAGTTCTTC. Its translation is CASTDGTGGLNEQFF. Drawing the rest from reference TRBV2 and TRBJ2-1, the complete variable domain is EPEVTQTPSHQVTQMGQEVILRCVPISNHLYFYWYRQILGQKVEFLVSFYNNEISEKSEIFDDQFSVERPDGSNFTLKIRSTKLEDSAMYFCASTDGTGGLNEQFFGPGTRLTVL.

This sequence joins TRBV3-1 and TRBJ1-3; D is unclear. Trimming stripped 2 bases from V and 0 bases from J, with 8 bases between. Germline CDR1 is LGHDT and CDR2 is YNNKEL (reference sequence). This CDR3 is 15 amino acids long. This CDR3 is CASSQPQDSGNTIYF. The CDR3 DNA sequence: TGTGCCAGCAGCCAACCTCAGGACTCTGGAAACACCATATATTTT.

CDR3 DNA sequence: TGTGCCATCAGTGAGTCGATAGCGGGGGACGAGCAGTACGTC. Amino acid sequence: CAISESIAGDEQYV. The chain uses TRBV10-3 and TRBJ2-7; 9 bases fit TRBD2. Germline V lookup: CDR1 ENHRY, CDR2 SYGVKD. The length of the CDR3 is 14 residues. After removal of 0 bases from V and 5 bases from J, the junction contained 2 bases not matched to a gene.

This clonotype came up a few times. The CDR3 is CASSYQQDTEAFF. CDR3 DNA sequence: TGTGCCAGCAGTTATCAGCAGGACACTGAAGCTTTCTTT. The rearrangement links TRBV6-5 to TRBJ1-1; no clear D gene. CDR1 and CDR2 from the germline V gene are MNHEY and SVGAGI. The CDR3 has 13 amino acids. Deletions cut 3 bases from V and 3 bases from J, with 8 bases between.

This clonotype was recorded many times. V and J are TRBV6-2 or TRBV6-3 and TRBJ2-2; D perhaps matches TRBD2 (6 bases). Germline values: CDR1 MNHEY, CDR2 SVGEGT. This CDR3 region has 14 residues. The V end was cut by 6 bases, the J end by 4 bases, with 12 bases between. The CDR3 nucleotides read TGTGCCAGCAGCTCGGGAGTTAGCACCGGGGAGCTGTTTTTT. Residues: CASSSGVSTGELFF.

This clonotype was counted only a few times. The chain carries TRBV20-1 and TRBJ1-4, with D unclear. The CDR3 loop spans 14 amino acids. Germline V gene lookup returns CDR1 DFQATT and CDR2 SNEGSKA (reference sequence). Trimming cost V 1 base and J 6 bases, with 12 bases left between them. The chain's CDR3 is CSARGGRYYEKLFF. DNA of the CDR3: TGCAGTGCTAGAGGCGGGCGCTACTATGAAAAACTGTTTTTT.

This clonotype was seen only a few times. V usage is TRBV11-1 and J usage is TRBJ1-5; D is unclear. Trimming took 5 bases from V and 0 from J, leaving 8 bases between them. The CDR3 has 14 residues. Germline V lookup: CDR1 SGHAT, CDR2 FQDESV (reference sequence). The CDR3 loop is CASSTPGSNQPQHF. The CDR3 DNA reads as TGTGCCAGCAGCACCCCAGGTAGCAATCAGCCCCAGCATTTT.

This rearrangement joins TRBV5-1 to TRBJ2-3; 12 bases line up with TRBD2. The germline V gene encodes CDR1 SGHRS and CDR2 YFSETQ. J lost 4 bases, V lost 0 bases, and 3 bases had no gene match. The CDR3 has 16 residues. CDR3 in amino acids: CASSLALAGGPDTQYF. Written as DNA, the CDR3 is TGCGCCAGCAGCTTGGCCCTAGCGGGGGGGCCAGATACGCAGTATTTT.

Written as DNA, the CDR3 is TGTGCCAGCAGCCAACCGAGGACAGGTGACCCCTACAATGAGCAGTTCTTC. Protein product: CASSQPRTGDPYNEQFF. This chain links TRBV4-2 with TRBJ2-1; TRBD1 agrees at 7 bases. J lost 2 bases, V lost 2 bases, and 9 bases had no gene match. The CDR3 has 17 residues. Looked up from germline, CDR1 is LGHNA and CDR2 is YNFKEQ.

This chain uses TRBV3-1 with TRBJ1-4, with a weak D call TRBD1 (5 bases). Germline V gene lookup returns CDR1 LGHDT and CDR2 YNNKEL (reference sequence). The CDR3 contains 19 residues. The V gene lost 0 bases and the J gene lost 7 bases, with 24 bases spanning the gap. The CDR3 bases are TGTGCCAGCAGCCAAGATTTGGTCCCCGGGGGGACGGCGGGTGAAAAACTGTTTTTT. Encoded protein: CASSQDLVPGGTAGEKLFF.

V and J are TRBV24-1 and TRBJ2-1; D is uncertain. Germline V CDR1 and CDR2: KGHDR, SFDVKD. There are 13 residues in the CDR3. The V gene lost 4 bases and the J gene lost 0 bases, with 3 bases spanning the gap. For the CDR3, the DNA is TGTGCCACCAGTGAGAACTCCTACAATGAGCAGTTCTTC. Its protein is CATSENSYNEQFF.

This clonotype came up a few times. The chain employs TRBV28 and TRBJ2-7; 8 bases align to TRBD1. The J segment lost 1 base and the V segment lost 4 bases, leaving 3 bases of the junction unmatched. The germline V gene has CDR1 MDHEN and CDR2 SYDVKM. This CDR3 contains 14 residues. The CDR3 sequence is CASSWTGRSYEQYF. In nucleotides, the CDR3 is TGTGCCAGCAGTTGGACAGGGCGGTCCTACGAGCAGTACTTC.

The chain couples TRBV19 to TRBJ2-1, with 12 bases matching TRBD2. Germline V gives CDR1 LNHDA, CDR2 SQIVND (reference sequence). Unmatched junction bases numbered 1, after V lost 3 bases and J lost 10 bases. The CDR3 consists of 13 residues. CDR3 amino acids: CASSIGTSGEQFF. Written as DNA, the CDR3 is TGTGCCAGTAGTATCGGGACTAGCGGGGAGCAGTTCTTC.

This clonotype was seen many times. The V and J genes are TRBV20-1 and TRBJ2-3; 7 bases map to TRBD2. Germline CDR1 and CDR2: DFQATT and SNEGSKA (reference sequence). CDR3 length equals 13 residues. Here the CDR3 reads CSAGERNTDTQYF. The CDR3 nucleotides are TGCAGCGCGGGGGAGCGAAACACAGATACGCAGTATTTT.

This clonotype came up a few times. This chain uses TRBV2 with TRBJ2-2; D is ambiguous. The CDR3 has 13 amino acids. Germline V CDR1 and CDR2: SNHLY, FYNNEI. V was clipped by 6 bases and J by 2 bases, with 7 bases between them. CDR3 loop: CASSADNTGELFF. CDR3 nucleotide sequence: TGTGCCAGCAGCGCCGACAACACCGGGGAGCTGTTTTTT.

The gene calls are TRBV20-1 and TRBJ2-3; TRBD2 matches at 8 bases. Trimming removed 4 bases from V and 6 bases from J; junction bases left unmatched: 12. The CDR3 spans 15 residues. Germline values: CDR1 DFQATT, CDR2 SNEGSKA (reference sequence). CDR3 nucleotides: TGCAGTGCTAAACCGGGACTAGTTATAAAGGATACGCAGTATTTT. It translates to CSAKPGLVIKDTQYF.

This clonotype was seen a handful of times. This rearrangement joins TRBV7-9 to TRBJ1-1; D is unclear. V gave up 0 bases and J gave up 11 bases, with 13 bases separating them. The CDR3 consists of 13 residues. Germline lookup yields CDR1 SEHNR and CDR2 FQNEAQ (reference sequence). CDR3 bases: TGTGCCAGCAGCTTAGCGGGCAGGTCTTGGGCTTTCTTT. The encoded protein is CASSLAGRSWAFF.

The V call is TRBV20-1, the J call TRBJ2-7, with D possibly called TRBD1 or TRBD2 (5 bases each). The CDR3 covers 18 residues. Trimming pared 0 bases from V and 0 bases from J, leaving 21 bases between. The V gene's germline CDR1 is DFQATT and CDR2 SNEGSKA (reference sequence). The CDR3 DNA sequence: TGCAGTGCTAGAGATCGAGGGAACCCCAGGACAACCTCCTACGAGCAGTACGTC. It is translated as CSARDRGNPRTTSYEQYV.

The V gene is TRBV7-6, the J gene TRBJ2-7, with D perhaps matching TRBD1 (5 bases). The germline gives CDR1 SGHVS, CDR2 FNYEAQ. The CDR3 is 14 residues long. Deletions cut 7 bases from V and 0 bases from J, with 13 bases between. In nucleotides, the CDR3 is TGTGCCAGCACCCCAGGGCTTGGCTCCTACGAGCAGTACTTC. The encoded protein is CASTPGLGSYEQYF.

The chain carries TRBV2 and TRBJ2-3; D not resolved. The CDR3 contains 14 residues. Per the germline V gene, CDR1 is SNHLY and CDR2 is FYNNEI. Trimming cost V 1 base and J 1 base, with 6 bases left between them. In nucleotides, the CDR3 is TGTGCCAGCAGTGAAGGTTTGGGCACAGATACGCAGTATTTT. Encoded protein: CASSEGLGTDTQYF.